The rows below give T cell receptor beta chains drawn from one sample of a study of vaccination and CD4 T cells after COVID-19. TCRdb ran MiXCR on the PCR reads and lists one entry per CDR3 protein. The repertoire has 20,000 to 25,000 distinct CDR3 sequences, around 50% of them found once; the top ten carry approximately 1.1%. The sequencing here drew on CD4+ T cells from blood, taken before SARS-CoV-2 vaccination. The receptors stem from a human donor who had recovered from COVID-19. The CDR3 runs from the conserved cysteine through the conserved F or W. Each record gives: J gene, D gene, V gene, clone size, CDR3 DNA, CDR3 protein. The D gene is left open where the match is weak. Not all rows give a size; the values are once, few, many and, for expanded clones, a class.

>TRBJ2-7|TRBD1|TRBV27|few
TGTGCCAGCAGCCGACAGGGACCCTCCTACGAGCAGTACTTC
CASSRQGPSYEQYF
>TRBJ1-5|TRBD1|TRBV6-1|few
TGTGCCAGCAGTGAAATGGCAGGGGGCCAGCCCCAGCATTTT
CASSEMAGGQPQHF
>TRBJ1-6|.|TRBV6-2/TRBV6-3|.
TGTGCCAGCAGCTATTCACTCCTGGAGGACTCCTATAATTCACCCCTCCACTTT
CASSYSLLEDSYNSPLHF
>TRBJ2-2|.|TRBV7-2|.
TGTGCCAGCACCAAATCAGCCCCCGGAGGGGAGCTGTTTTTT
CASTKSAPGGELFF
>TRBJ2-3|.|TRBV2|few
TGTGCCACCTTAGGAGGAGATACGCAGTATTTT
CATLGGDTQYF
>TRBJ2-7|TRBD1|TRBV5-6|.
TGTGCCAGCAGCTGGGACAGGGGAACCGTTGAGCAGTACTTC
CASSWDRGTVEQYF
>TRBJ2-2|.|TRBV2|.
TGTGCCAGCAGTGAAGCACTGCCAACCGGGGAGCTGTTTTTT
CASSEALPTGELFF
>TRBJ1-6|.|TRBV6-1|few
TGTGCCAGCGGTATAAGCGGAGGTGATTCACCCCTCCACTTT
CASGISGGDSPLHF
>TRBJ2-7|.|TRBV6-1|.
TGTGCCAGCAGCGCGGAGTGGACCTACGAGCAGTACTTC
CASSAEWTYEQYF
>TRBJ2-6|.|TRBV6-5|.
TGTGCCAGCAGTTACGAGCCTAGATATGTGTCTGGGGCCAACGTCCTGACTTTC
CASSYEPRYVSGANVLTF
>TRBJ1-3|TRBD1|TRBV20-1|.
TGCAGTGCTAGAGGGGACAGGATCTCTGGAAACACCATATATTTT
CSARGDRISGNTIYF
>TRBJ2-7|.|TRBV4-3|.
TGCGCCAGCAGCCGAACGGCGTTTGGGGACTTCCCCTACGAGCAGTACTTC
CASSRTAFGDFPYEQYF
>TRBJ1-5|.|TRBV19|few
TGTGCCAGTAGTAAACGCGAAGGGAACATGGCTCATAAGCCCCAGCATTTT
CASSKREGNMAHKPQHF
>TRBJ2-3|.|TRBV18|few
TGTGCCAGCTCACCAGTGAGAGGAGATACGCAGTATTTT
CASSPVRGDTQYF
>TRBJ1-1|TRBD1|TRBV7-6|.
TGTGCCAGCAGCTTAGCCCAGGGACAGGGGAACACTGAAGCTTTCTTT
CASSLAQGQGNTEAFF
>TRBJ1-1|.|TRBV20-1|.
TGCAGTGCTAGAGATCCCCAGGGAGGCGCTTTCTTT
CSARDPQGGAFF
>TRBJ2-3|.|TRBV2|.
TGTGCCAGCGGATTAACCACTAGCACAGACACGCAGTATTTT
CASGLTTSTDTQYF
>TRBJ2-3|.|TRBV24-1|.
TGTGCCACCAGTGACTTCGGTGGCCCCACAGATACGCAGTATTTT
CATSDFGGPTDTQYF
>TRBJ1-5|.|TRBV27|.
TGTGCCAGCAGTTTGGAAGGGACTCGTGGTCAGCCCCAGCATTTT
CASSLEGTRGQPQHF
>TRBJ1-1|TRBD1|TRBV7-2|few
TGTGCCAGCAGTTTGGACAGGGCCAGCACTGAAGCTTTCTTT
CASSLDRASTEAFF
>TRBJ1-2|.|TRBV20-1|.
TGCAGTGCAAGAGACCAGACTAACTATGGCTACACCTTC
CSARDQTNYGYTF
>TRBJ2-5|.|TRBV7-9|.
TGTGCCAGCAGCCCCCCCGCTCAAGAGACCCAGTACTTC
CASSPPAQETQYF
>TRBJ2-3|.|TRBV6-1|.
TGTGCCAGCAGTAGTCAGGGCTTGGGGGCCGATACGCAGTATTTT
CASSSQGLGADTQYF
>TRBJ2-1|TRBD2|TRBV6-1|.
TGTGCCAGCATGTCCGGGAGGGTGTCCTACAATGAGCAGTTCTTC
CASMSGRVSYNEQFF
>TRBJ1-1|.|TRBV6-2/TRBV6-3|.
TGTGCCAGCAGTTACTCGTTTGACAGACAAGGACGGAGCACTGAAGCTTTCTTT
CASSYSFDRQGRSTEAFF
>TRBJ1-5|.|TRBV6-1|.
TGTGCCAGCAGTGGAGGATTTAGCAATCAGCCCCAGCATTTT
CASSGGFSNQPQHF
>TRBJ1-6|.|TRBV2|.
TGTGCCAGCGGACCGGACAGCTCCTATAATTCACCCCTCCACTTT
CASGPDSSYNSPLHF
>TRBJ1-1|TRBD1|TRBV20-1|.
TGCAGTGCCGCACAGGGGATCGACACTGAAGCTTTCTTT
CSAAQGIDTEAFF
>TRBJ2-3|.|TRBV15|.
TGTGCCACCAGAGATAGCGATACAGATACGCAGTATTTT
CATRDSDTDTQYF